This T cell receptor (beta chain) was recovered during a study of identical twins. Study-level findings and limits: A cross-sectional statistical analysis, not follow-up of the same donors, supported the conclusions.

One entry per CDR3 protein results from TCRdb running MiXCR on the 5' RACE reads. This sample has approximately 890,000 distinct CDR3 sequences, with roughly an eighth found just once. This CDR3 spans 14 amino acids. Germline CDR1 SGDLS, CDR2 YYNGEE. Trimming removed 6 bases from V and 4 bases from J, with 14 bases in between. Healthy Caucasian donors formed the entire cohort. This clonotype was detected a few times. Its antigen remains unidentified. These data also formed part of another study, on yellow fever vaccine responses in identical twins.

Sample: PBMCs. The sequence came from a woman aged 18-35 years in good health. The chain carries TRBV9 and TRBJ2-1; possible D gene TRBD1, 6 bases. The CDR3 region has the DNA TGTGCCAGCACGCCCGACAGGATATACAATGAGCAGTTCTTC. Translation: CASTPDRIYNEQFF.